This T cell receptor beta chain derives from a study of CD8+ T cells in alopecia areata. Study-wide background: Treated patients received oral tofacitinib, 5 to 10 mg twice daily. Study-level findings and limits: With tofacitinib ongoing, many expanded lesional clones persisted in both scalp and blood.

Reverse transcription of extracted RNA yielded cDNA, which provided the sequencing template. The repertoire was sequenced with immunoSEQ multiplex PCR; TCRdb's copy has only in-frame clones and lacks some. In the table there are a few hundred thousand clones, about 40% of which are singletons. Noted treatment: oral pan-JAK inhibitor, 5-10 mg twice daily. The ends lost 4 bases at V and 4 bases at J; junction bases unmatched: 7. CDR1 is SQVTM, CDR2 ANQGSEA, per germline. CDR3 length: 14 residues. In the case of this clone: The antigen is unknown.

The gene calls are TRBV29-1 and TRBJ2-1, with 7 bases identical to TRBD2. The sequencing here drew on CD4+ T cells sorted from blood, taken at approximately week 36, from a patient treated with tofacitinib. The source is a human donor with alopecia areata. Here the CDR3 reads CSVGRLADYNEQFF. As DNA, the CDR3 is TGCAGCGTTGGGCGGCTAGCGGATTACAATGAGCAGTTCTTC.